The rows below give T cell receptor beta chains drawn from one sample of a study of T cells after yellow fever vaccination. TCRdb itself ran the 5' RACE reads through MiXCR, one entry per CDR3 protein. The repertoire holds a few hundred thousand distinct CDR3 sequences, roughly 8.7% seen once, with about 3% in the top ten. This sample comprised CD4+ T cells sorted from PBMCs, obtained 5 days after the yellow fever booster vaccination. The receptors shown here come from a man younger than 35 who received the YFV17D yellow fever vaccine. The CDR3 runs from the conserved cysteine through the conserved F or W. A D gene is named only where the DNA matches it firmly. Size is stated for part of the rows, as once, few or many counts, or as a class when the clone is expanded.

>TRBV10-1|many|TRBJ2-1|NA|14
CASSESGAGNEQFF
TGCGCCAGCAGTGAGTCTGGTGCGGGGAATGAGCAGTTCTTC
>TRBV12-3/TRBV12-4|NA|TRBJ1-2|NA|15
CASSLSWIEHYGYTF
TGTGCCAGCAGTTTAAGTTGGATTGAGCACTATGGCTACACCTTC
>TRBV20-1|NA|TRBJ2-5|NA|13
CSARGRGGETQYF
TGCAGTGCTAGAGGGAGGGGAGGCGAGACCCAGTACTTC
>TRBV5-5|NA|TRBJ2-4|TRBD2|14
CASSYGGDKNIQYF
TGTGCCAGCAGCTACGGGGGGGATAAAAACATTCAGTACTTC
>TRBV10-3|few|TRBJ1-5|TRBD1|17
CAISNSGTVDSNQPQHF
TGTGCCATCAGCAATAGCGGGACAGTAGATAGCAATCAGCCCCAGCATTTT
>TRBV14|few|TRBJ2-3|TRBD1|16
CASSQVTQGGTDTQYF
TGTGCCAGCAGCCAAGTTACTCAGGGGGGCACAGATACGCAGTATTTT
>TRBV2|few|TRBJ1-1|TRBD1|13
CATGQGVDTEAFF
TGTGCCACGGGACAGGGGGTTGACACTGAAGCTTTCTTT
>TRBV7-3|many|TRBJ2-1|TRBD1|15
CASSQTGDGYNEQFF
TGTGCCAGCAGCCAGACAGGGGATGGGTACAATGAGCAGTTCTTC
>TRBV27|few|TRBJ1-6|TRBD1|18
CASSRDRAKGVSNSPLHF
TGTGCCAGCAGTAGAGACAGGGCCAAGGGTGTAAGTAATTCACCCCTCCACTTT
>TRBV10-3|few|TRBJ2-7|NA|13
CAISPTAAYEQYF
TGTGCCATCAGCCCCACAGCGGCCTACGAGCAGTACTTC